The 8 T cell receptor beta chains below all came from one sample that was sequenced in a study of T cells in women clearing cervical HPV infection. Libraries were prepared by immunoSEQ multiplex PCR; TCRdb keeps only in-frame clonotypes and omits some of them. In total, the table holds about 45,000 clones. Sequencing input: blood buffy coat. The receptors stem from a woman aged 18-70 years with a cervical HPV16 infection that either progressed to CIN3+ or cleared (not recorded which).

CDR3 region: CASSLVAGEGSYNEQFF. CDR3 DNA, as far as it was read: TGTGCCAGCAGCTTAGTAGCGGGAGAGGGATCCTACAATGAG. The rearrangement links TRBV7-3 to TRBJ2-1; 9 bases are shared with TRBD2. The read comes to an end 3 residues before the CDR3 does, leaving the germline J gene to fill in the end. Trimming took 2 bases from V and 1 from J; bases not matched to a gene: 6. The CDR3 has 17 residues. CDR1 is SGHTA, CDR2 FQGTGA, per germline.

As regards this clone: Read sequence stops 3 residues before the CDR3 end, and the germline J gene provides the missing end. The V call is TRBV2, the J call TRBJ1-3; D gene ambiguous. The germline V and J ends were trimmed by 6 bases and 3 bases, with 12 bases remaining between them. This CDR3 has 14 amino acids. Germline V gene sequence: CDR1 SNHLY, CDR2 FYNNEI. The CDR3 bases that were read are TGTGCCAGCAGAATTTTGGCCATTGGAAACACC. Protein product: CASRILAIGNT. The whole CDR3 reads CASRILAIGNTIYF.

As concerns this clone: The read falls 3 residues short of the CDR3 end, and the missing part is taken from the germline J gene. The chain is built from TRBV30 and TRBJ1-3; D is perhaps TRBD1 (5 bases). V lost 6 bases, J lost 1 base, and 10 bases lay in between. Per the germline V gene, CDR1 is GTSNPN and CDR2 is SVGIG (reference sequence). The CDR3 has 13 amino acids. CDR3 DNA, as far as it was read: TGTGCCTGCACCAGACAGTCTGGAAACACC. This translates into CACTRQSGNT. The entire CDR3 protein is CACTRQSGNTIYF.

Note on this clone: The read comes to an end 3 residues before the CDR3 does, leaving the germline J gene to fill in the end. The sample has other DNA sequences that encode this CDR3 too. The rearrangement uses TRBV18 and TRBJ2-1; TRBD1 agrees at 9 bases. CDR3 length equals 17 residues. V trimming: 1 base; J trimming: 6 bases; junction bases outside the gene matches: 10. Germline CDR1 KGHSH, CDR2 LQKENI. The CDR3 bases that were read are TGTGCCAGCTCACCACTGGGACCGGGACAGGGTCCCAATGAG. Protein product: CASSPLGPGQGPNE. The entire CDR3 protein reads CASSPLGPGQGPNEQFF.

Note on this clone: The sequenced fragment ends 3 residues before the CDR3 boundary, so the rest is inferred from the germline J gene. J is TRBJ1-6 and V is TRBV19; 7 nucleotides agree with TRBD1. CDR3 length: 16 residues. Germline V gene lookup returns CDR1 LNHDA and CDR2 SQIVND (reference sequence). Trimming removed 5 bases from V and 5 bases from J; junction bases left unmatched: 9. The part of the CDR3 DNA that was read is TGTGCCAGTAGTGTAACCGGGACAGCCAATAATTCACCC. Its protein product is CASSVTGTANNSP. The CDR3 as a whole reads CASSVTGTANNSPLHF. The variable domain in full, with the rest retrieved from reference TRBV19 and TRBJ1-6, is DGGITQSPKYLFRKEGQNVTLSCEQNLNHDAMYWYRQDPGQGLRLIYYSQIVNDFQKGDIAEGYSVSREKKESFPLTVTSAQKNPTAFYLCASSVTGTANNSPLHFGNGTRLTVT.

As regards this clone: Sequencing ends 3 residues short of the CDR3 end; the germline J gene provides the rest. The J gene is TRBJ1-2, the V gene TRBV11-2; no reliable D call. The CDR3 has 13 amino acids. Germline CDR1 is SGHAT and CDR2 is FQNNGV. V lost 3 bases and J lost 7, with 12 bases in between. The CDR3 is CASSFEIISGYTF. The sequenced CDR3 bases are TGTGCCAGCAGCTTTGAGATTATTAGTGGC.

As to this clone: Read sequence stops 3 residues before the CDR3 end, and the germline J gene provides the missing end. The chain joins TRBV18 to TRBJ1-4; the D gene is possibly TRBD1 (5 bases). V was shortened by 5 bases and J by 0 bases, with 16 bases between the two germline ends. CDR1 and CDR2 (germline): KGHSH, LQKENI. This CDR3 comprises 17 residues. CDR3 DNA, as far as it was read: TGTGCCAGCTCAACCCTAGACAGCTCTGCAACTAATGAAAAA. Amino acid sequence: CASSTLDSSATNEK. The CDR3 in full is CASSTLDSSATNEKLFF.

The sequenced part of the CDR3 DNA is TGCAGTGCTTCGGACAGCCTAATTCGTAGGTCACCC. This encodes CSASDSLIRRSP. The entire CDR3 sequence reads CSASDSLIRRSPLHF. The V call is TRBV20-1, the J call TRBJ1-6, with D possibly being TRBD1 (6 bases). The read ends 3 residues before the CDR3 terminus; that terminus is restored from the germline J gene. The CDR3 consists of 15 residues. V lost 5 bases and J 10 bases, leaving 21 bases between the germline ends. Germline V CDR1 and CDR2: DFQATT, SNEGSKA (reference sequence).